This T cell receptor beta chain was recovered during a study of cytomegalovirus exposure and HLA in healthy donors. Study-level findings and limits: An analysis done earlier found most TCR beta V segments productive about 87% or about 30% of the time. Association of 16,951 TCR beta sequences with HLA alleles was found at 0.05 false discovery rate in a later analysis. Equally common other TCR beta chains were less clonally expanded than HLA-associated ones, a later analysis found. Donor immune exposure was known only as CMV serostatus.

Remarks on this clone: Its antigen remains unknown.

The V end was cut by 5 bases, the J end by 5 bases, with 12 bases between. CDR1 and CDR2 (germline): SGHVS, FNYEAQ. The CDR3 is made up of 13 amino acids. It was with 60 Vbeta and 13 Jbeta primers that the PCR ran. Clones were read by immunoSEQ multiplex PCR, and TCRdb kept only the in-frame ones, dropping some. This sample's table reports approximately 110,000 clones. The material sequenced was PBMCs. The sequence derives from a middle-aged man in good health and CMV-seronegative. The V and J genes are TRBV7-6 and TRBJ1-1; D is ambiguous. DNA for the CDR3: TGTGCCAGCAGCCTTATCGGGGAAACTGAAGCTTTCTTT. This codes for CASSLIGETEAFF.